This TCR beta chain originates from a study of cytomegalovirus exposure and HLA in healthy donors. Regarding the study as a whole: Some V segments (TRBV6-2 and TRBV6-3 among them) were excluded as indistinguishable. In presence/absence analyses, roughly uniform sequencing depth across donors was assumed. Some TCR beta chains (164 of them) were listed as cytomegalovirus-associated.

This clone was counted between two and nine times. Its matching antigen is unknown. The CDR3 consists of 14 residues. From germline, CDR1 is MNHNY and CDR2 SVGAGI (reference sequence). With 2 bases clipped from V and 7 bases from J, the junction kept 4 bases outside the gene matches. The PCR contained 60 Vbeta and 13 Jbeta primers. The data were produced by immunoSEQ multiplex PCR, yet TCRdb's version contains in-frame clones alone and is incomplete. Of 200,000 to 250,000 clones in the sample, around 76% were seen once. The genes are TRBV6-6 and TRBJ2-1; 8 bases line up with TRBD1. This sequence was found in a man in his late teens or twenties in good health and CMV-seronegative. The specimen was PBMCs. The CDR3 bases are TGTGCCAGCAGTTACCTTACAGGGGGGAATGAGCAGTTCTTC. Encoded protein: CASSYLTGGNEQFF.